The T cell receptor (beta chain) under discussion was sequenced for a study of OX40 agonist ivuxolimab in advanced cancers. Overall study: Subjects had a mean age of roughly 57 years, with a range of 23 to 79; around 80% were male.

This CDR3 is built from 14 residues. Deletions cut 10 bases from V and 0 bases from J, with 13 bases between. Germline loops: CDR1 MNHEY, CDR2 SMNVEV (reference sequence). Study-wide findings and caveats: Both CD4+ and CD8+ T cell populations in blood had undergone clonal expansion by week 6 at 0.1 to 3.0 mg/kg.

Libraries were prepared by immunoSEQ multiplex PCR; TCRdb keeps only in-frame clonotypes and omits some of them. This table holds 90,000 to 100,000 clones, almost 90% found once. Details on this clone: No antigen is known for it.

This TCR was recovered from an adult with an advanced solid tumor such as melanoma, head and neck, liver or kidney cancer. The specimen was CD4+ or CD8+ T cells sorted from blood, collected in a trial of the OX40 agonist ivuxolimab. This rearrangement joins TRBV27 to TRBJ1-5, with D tentatively TRBD1 (6 bases). Here the CDR3 reads CATNRVYSNQPQHF. CDR3 DNA sequence: TGTGCCACTAACAGGGTTTATAGCAATCAGCCCCAGCATTTT.